This T cell receptor beta chain was observed in a study of naive and memory T cell subsets. The study, taken as a whole, reports: Over 85% of naive TCR sequences appeared only once, unlike memory subsets.

After CD4 positive bead selection, the CD4-negative fraction gave CD8 T cells. Cells stained for CD3, CD4, CD8, CD45RA, CD27 and viability were sorted into four CD45RA/CD27 subsets. The germline gives CDR1 MDHEN, CDR2 SYDVKM. The CDR3 runs 17 residues. The V and J ends lost 3 bases and 1 base respectively, with 18 bases between them. The beta constant-region primer was an equimolar mix of two oligonucleotides covering TRBC1 and TRBC2. Nested alpha and beta constant-region primers with the SP2 primer drove four PCR rounds on ligated cDNA. Each CDR3 protein gets one entry after TCRdb re-called the UMI-ligation and nested PCR reads with MiXCR. The sample carries a few thousand distinct CDR3 sequences, approximately 7% recorded once. At least ten counts were recorded for this clonotype. Its antigen is not identified.

This TCR was recovered from a human donor in good health. Sample: effector memory CD8+ T cells from blood. Sample subset: effector memory, CD45RA- CD27-. J is TRBJ1-1 and V is TRBV28; tentative D call: TRBD1 (6 bases). CDR3 loop: CASSFWQTSDRNTEAFF. DNA for the CDR3: TGTGCCAGCAGTTTTTGGCAAACATCGGACAGGAACACTGAAGCTTTCTTT. The whole variable domain, remainder taken from reference TRBV28 and TRBJ1-1, is DVKVTQSSRYLVKRTGEKVFLECVQDMDHENMFWYRQDPGLGLRLIYFSYDVKMKEKGDIPEGYSVSREKKERFSLILESASTNQTSMYLCASSFWQTSDRNTEAFFGQGTRLTVV.